This entry lists 19 T cell receptor beta chains sequenced from one sample in a study of cytotoxic CD8 clonotypes in ibrutinib-treated CLL. Sequencing was performed with immunoSEQ multiplex PCR; in TCRdb, only in-frame clones are kept and a portion is missing. The table lists 49,000 or so clones, approximately 50% of them singletons. Sequenced here: PBMCs, sampled after 12 months of ibrutinib treatment. These receptors all come from a human donor with chronic lymphocytic leukemia.

This clone came up a few times. The chain has TRBV10-1 and TRBJ2-5, with TRBD2 matching 7 bases. The CDR3 is 13 amino acids. J gave up 4 bases and V 4 bases, and 3 bases lay outside the gene matches. CDR1 WNHNN and CDR2 SYGVQD come from the germline V gene (reference sequence). CDR3 amino acids: CASSGPGGETQYF. CDR3 nucleotide sequence: TGCGCCAGCAGTGGTCCGGGAGGAGAGACCCAGTACTTC.

This clone turned up a few times. CDR3 amino acids: CASSFDRGRSYGYTF. CDR3 sequence (DNA): TGTGCCAGCAGTTTCGACAGGGGGCGTAGTTATGGCTACACCTTC. V gene TRBV27 combines with J gene TRBJ1-2; 10 bases are shared with TRBD1. The V segment lost 3 bases and the J segment 5 bases; nucleotides outside the gene matches: 6. Per the germline V gene, CDR1 is MNHEY and CDR2 is SMNVEV (reference sequence). The CDR3 has 15 amino acids.

The V gene is TRBV11-2, the J gene TRBJ2-3; a weak D match, TRBD2 (5 bases). CDR1 and CDR2 from the germline V gene are SGHAT and FQNNGV. The CDR3 runs to 17 residues. Trimming left V 1 base short and J 3 bases short, with 17 bases between. This chain's CDR3 is CASSLVVRASKTDTQYF. The CDR3 DNA follows: TGTGCCAGCAGCTTAGTTGTGCGGGCTAGCAAGACAGATACGCAGTATTTT.

The rearrangement joins TRBV18 to TRBJ2-7; D is perhaps TRBD1 or TRBD2 (5 bases each). Trimming pared 4 bases from V and 3 bases from J, leaving 16 bases between. This CDR3 comprises 15 residues. Germline CDR1 reads KGHSH; CDR2 reads LQKENI. The CDR3 DNA sequence: TGTGCCAGCTCACTGGCCGGGACGACAAACTACGAGCAGTACTTC. Translation gives CASSLAGTTNYEQYF.

This clone has a handful of counts. The V gene is TRBV13, the J gene TRBJ2-1; 11 bases map to TRBD2. After removal of 2 bases from V and 4 bases from J, the junction contained 4 bases not matched to a gene. Germline loops: CDR1 PRHDT, CDR2 FYEKMQ (reference sequence). The CDR3 length is 16 residues. The CDR3 DNA is TGTGCCAGCAGCTTATTAGGGACTAGCGGTTACAATGAGCAGTTCTTC. Encoded protein: CASSLLGTSGYNEQFF.

This chain connects TRBV4-3 to TRBJ2-7; 7 positions agree with TRBD1. The trim removed 3 bases at V and 5 bases at J, leaving 13 bases unmatched. CDR1 and CDR2 from the germline V gene are LGHNA and YSLEER. The CDR3 spans 16 residues. DNA for the CDR3: TGCGCCAGCAGCCAGGAAACCGGGACAGTCTCTAACGAGCAGTACTTC. It codes for CASSQETGTVSNEQYF.

The rearrangement joins TRBV6-1 to TRBJ2-7; 9 nucleotides line up with TRBD1. Germline V gives CDR1 MNHNS, CDR2 SASEGT. J gave up 0 bases and V 5 bases, and 5 bases lay outside the gene matches. The CDR3 extends over 15 amino acids. For the CDR3, the DNA is TGTGCCAGCAGTCCCGGGACAGGGAGCTCCTACGAGCAGTACTTC. It codes for CASSPGTGSSYEQYF.

The V gene is TRBV4-2, the J gene TRBJ2-3; no clear D gene. CDR3 size: 13 residues. V lost 5 bases to trimming and J lost 3 bases, with 9 bases between them. Looked up from germline, CDR1 is LGHNA and CDR2 is YNFKEQ. As DNA, the CDR3 is TGTGCCAGCAGCGATCGACGGACAGATACGCAGTATTTT. Amino acids: CASSDRRTDTQYF.

This chain connects TRBV5-6 to TRBJ2-3; weak D call: TRBD2 (5 bases). Trimming removed 4 bases at V and 3 bases at J, with 9 bases between. CDR1 is SGHDT and CDR2 is YYEEEE in the germline V gene. This CDR3 has 13 amino acids. The CDR3 loop reads CASSRGGTDTQYF. The CDR3 DNA reads as TGTGCCAGCAGCCGCGGCGGGACAGATACGCAGTATTTT. The full variable domain, its missing parts supplied by reference TRBV5-6 and TRBJ2-3, is DAGVTQSPTHLIKTRGQQVTLRCSPKSGHDTVSWYQQALGQGPQFIFQYYEEEERQRGNFPDRFSGHQFPNYSSELNVNALLLGDSALYLCASSRGGTDTQYFGPGTRLTVL.

This clone has just a few counts. This chain connects TRBV2 to TRBJ2-7; TRBD1 matches at 9 bases. The germline gives CDR1 SNHLY, CDR2 FYNNEI. This CDR3 has 15 amino acids. With V trimmed by 3 bases and J by 2 bases, 5 bases remained unmatched. CDR3 in amino acids: CASSDPGQGTYEQYF. The CDR3 DNA sequence: TGTGCCAGCAGTGACCCGGGACAGGGAACCTACGAGCAGTACTTC.

In this sample, this clone turned up a few times. The chain employs TRBV7-6 and TRBJ2-5; TRBD2 aligns across 13 bases. The CDR3 runs 16 residues. The J segment lost 4 bases and the V segment lost 5 bases, leaving 7 bases of the junction unmatched. Germline lookup yields CDR1 SGHVS and CDR2 FNYEAQ. The CDR3 coding sequence is TGTGCCAGCAGCCTAACTAGCGGGAGGGGGATAGAGACCCAGTACTTC. Translated, it gives CASSLTSGRGIETQYF.

V gene TRBV5-1 combines with J gene TRBJ1-1; the match to TRBD1 covers 7 bases. CDR1 and CDR2 from the germline V gene are SGHRS and YFSETQ. V lost 3 bases, J lost 0 bases, and 8 bases stayed unmatched. The CDR3 has 16 amino acids. The CDR3 nucleotides read TGCGCCAGCAGCTCCCGGACAGGAGTTATGAACACTGAAGCTTTCTTT. Its translation: CASSSRTGVMNTEAFF.

The chain is built from TRBV30 and TRBJ2-7; 7 nucleotides line up with TRBD1. Trimming at V came to 3 bases and at J to 6 bases, leaving 2 bases not matched to a gene. The CDR3 runs to 11 residues. Germline-derived CDR1 and CDR2 are GTSNPN and SVGIG (reference sequence). CDR3 amino acids: CAWSTGVEQYF. CDR3 DNA: TGTGCCTGGAGCACAGGGGTCGAGCAGTACTTC.

This chain links TRBV7-9 with TRBJ2-7, with 11 positions matching TRBD2. The germline CDR1 and CDR2 sequences are SEHNR and FQNEAQ (reference sequence). The CDR3 is 14 residues long. V dropped 5 bases and J dropped 3; count of bases not matched to a gene: 3. CDR3 DNA sequence: TGTGCCAGCAGCCAGACTAGCGGGATCTACGAGCAGTACTTC. It specifies CASSQTSGIYEQYF.

The V call is TRBV5-6, the J call TRBJ2-7, with 8 bases identical to TRBD1. CDR1 is SGHDT and CDR2 is YYEEEE in the germline V gene. Trimming at V came to 4 bases and at J to 5 bases, leaving 8 bases not matched to a gene. The CDR3 loop spans 14 amino acids. The CDR3 sequence is CASSVRDRIHEQYF. The CDR3 bases are TGTGCCAGCAGCGTCCGGGACAGGATCCACGAGCAGTACTTC.

The CDR3 loop reads CASSSGQLKGYGYTF. CDR3 in DNA: TGTGCCAGCAGCTCGGGACAGTTAAAGGGGTATGGCTACACCTTC. The V gene is TRBV5-4, the J gene TRBJ1-2, with 7 bases fitting TRBD1. Looked up from germline, CDR1 is SGHNT and CDR2 is YYREEE (reference sequence). Trimming took 3 bases from V and 5 from J; bases not matched to a gene: 10. The CDR3 contains 15 residues.

The rearrangement links TRBV27 to TRBJ2-7; TRBD2 aligns across 9 bases. The CDR3 consists of 14 residues. V trimming: 6 bases; J trimming: 4 bases; junction bases outside the gene matches: 7. Germline CDR1 and CDR2: MNHEY and SMNVEV (reference sequence). The CDR3 sequence is CASRGLAYPYEQYF. DNA for the CDR3: TGTGCCAGCAGGGGACTAGCTTATCCTTACGAGCAGTACTTC.

V usage is TRBV2 and J usage is TRBJ1-5; 7 bases fit TRBD1. Germline assignment: CDR1 SNHLY and CDR2 FYNNEI. V lost 8 bases, J lost 4 bases, and 2 bases stayed unmatched. The CDR3 covers 12 residues. Here the CDR3 DNA reads TGTGCCAGCCAGGGGGAAAATCAGCCCCAGCATTTT. This gives the protein CASQGENQPQHF.

The chain has TRBV4-1 and TRBJ2-1; 10 bases line up with TRBD2. This CDR3 contains 14 residues. Trimming at V came to 8 bases and at J to 0 bases, leaving 1 base not matched to a gene. The germline V gene encodes CDR1 MGHRA and CDR2 YSYEKL. For the CDR3, the DNA is TGCGCCAGCCAGCGGGAGGGCTCCTACAATGAGCAGTTCTTC. This encodes CASQREGSYNEQFF.